This T cell receptor (beta chain) derives from a study of T cells in Graves' hyperthyroidism and ophthalmopathy. Germline values: CDR1 LNHNV, CDR2 YYDKDF (reference sequence). Trimming pared 0 bases from V and 2 bases from J, leaving 8 bases between. This CDR3 has 14 residues. Template material for amplifying TCR beta CDR3 regions consisted of RNA transcripts. The primer set for the first-round RT-PCR of the TCR CDR3 was HTBI. TCRdb reanalysed the multiplex PCR reads using MiXCR and keeps one entry per CDR3 protein. Of over 150,000 distinct CDR3 sequences in the sample, approximately 15% were seen once. It was considered stable Graves' hyperthyroidism when ophthalmopathy did not progress within 18 months. Based on clinical symptoms, serum thyroxine and TRAb, thyroid ultrasound and orbital computed tomography, diagnoses were reached. Concerning this clonotype itself: Its matching antigen is unknown.

Findings of the study overall: Among thyroid clonotypes expanded above 0.001, most also appeared in blood. Ophthalmopathy was told apart from stable hyperthyroidism by a 13 V-J model.

The TCR sequence derives from a woman aged 50 to 60 with Graves' hyperthyroidism. Source material: blood. V is TRBV15 and J is TRBJ2-7; D possibly uses TRBD1 or TRBD2 (5 bases each). The CDR3 DNA reads TGTGCCACCAGCAGAGAGGGACGGACCTACGAGCAGTACTTC. As protein: CATSREGRTYEQYF. Based on the CDR3 plus reference TRBV15 and TRBJ2-7, the full variable domain is DAMVIQNPRYQVTQFGKPVTLSCSQTLNHNVMYWYQQKSSQAPKLLFHYYDKDFNNEADTPDNFQSRRPNTSFCFLDIRSPGLGDTAMYLCATSREGRTYEQYFGPGTRLTVT.